What follows is one T cell receptor beta chain and its context. Authors' data handling: Using reference gene primer amplification, nucleated cell counts were estimated. Profiled with immunoSEQ multiplex PCR; TCRdb holds only in-frame clones, not every one. D and trimming were read from the DNA, whereas the V and J calls and clone size are those reported in that table. Among around 150,000 clones listed, around 85% were seen once. The data derive from a study of blood T cell repertoires in COVID-19. Study in general: The United States, Italy and Spain were the sources of the acute and convalescent COVID-19 samples. Sample material is recorded as cDNA or gDNA derived from T cells, B-cell-depleted T cells, or PBMCs.

The sample taken for sequencing was peripheral blood. The TCR sequence derives from a human donor with acute or convalescent COVID-19. The donor label of this sample is uncertain.

CDR3 nucleotides: TGCGCCAGCAGCTTGGCCGTAACAGGCACAGATACGCAGTATTTT. This sequence encodes CASSLAVTGTDTQYF. This rearrangement joins TRBV5-1 to TRBJ2-3, with D uncertain. CDR3 size: 15 residues. From germline, CDR1 is SGHRS and CDR2 YFSETQ. V lost 0 bases and J 1 base, leaving 9 bases between the germline ends. Full variable domain (rest looked up from reference TRBV5-1 and TRBJ2-3): KAGVTQTPRYLIKTRGQQVTLSCSPISGHRSVSWYQQTPGQGLQFLFEYFSETQRNKGNFPGRFSGRQFSNSRSEMNVSTLELGDSALYLCASSLAVTGTDTQYFGPGTRLTVL.